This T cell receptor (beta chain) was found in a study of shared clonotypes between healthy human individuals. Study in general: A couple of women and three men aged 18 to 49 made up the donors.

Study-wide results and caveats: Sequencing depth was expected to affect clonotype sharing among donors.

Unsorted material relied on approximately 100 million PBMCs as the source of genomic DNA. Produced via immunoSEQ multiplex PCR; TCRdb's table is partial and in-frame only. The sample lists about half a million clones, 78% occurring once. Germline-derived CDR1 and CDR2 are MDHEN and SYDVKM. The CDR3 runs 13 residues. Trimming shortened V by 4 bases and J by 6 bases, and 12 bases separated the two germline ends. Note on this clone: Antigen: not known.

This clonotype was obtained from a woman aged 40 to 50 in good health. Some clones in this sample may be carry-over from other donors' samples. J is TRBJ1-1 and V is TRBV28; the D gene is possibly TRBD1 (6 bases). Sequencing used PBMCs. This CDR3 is CASSSGVPPEAFF. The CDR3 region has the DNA TGTGCCAGCAGTTCAGGGGTACCCCCTGAAGCTTTCTTT.